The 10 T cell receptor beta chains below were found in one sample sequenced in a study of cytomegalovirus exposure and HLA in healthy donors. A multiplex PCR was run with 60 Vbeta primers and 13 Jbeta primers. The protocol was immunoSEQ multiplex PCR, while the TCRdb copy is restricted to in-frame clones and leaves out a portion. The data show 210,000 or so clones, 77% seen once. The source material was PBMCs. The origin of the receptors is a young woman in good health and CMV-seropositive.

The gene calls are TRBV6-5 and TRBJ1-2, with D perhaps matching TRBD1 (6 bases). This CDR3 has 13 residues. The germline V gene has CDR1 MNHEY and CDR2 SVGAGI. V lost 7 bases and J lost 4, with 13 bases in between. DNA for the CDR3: TGTGCCAGCACCCTAGGACAGCCCTATGGCTACACCTTC. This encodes CASTLGQPYGYTF.

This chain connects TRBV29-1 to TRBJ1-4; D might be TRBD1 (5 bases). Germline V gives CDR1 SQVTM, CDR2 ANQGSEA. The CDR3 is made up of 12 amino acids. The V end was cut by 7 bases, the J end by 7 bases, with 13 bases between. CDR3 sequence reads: CSAWLGGEKLFF. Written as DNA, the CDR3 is TGCAGCGCCTGGTTGGGGGGTGAAAAACTGTTTTTT.

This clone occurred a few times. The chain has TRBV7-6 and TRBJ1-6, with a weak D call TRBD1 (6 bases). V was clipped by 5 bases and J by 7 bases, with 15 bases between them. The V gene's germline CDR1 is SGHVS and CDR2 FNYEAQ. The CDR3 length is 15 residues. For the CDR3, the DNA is TGTGCCAGCAGCGTTATAACAGGGTGGAATTCACCCCTCCACTTT. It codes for CASSVITGWNSPLHF.

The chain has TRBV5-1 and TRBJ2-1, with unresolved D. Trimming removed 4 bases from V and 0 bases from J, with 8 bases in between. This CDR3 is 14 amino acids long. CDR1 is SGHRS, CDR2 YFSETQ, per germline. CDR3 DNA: TGCGCCAGCAGCCCTACGAGCTCCTACAATGAGCAGTTCTTC. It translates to CASSPTSSYNEQFF.

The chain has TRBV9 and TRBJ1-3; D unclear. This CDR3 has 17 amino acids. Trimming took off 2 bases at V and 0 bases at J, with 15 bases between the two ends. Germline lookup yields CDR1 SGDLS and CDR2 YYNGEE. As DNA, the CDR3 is TGTGCCAGCAGCGTCAGCGAGGGCAGACGCTCTGGAAACACCATATATTTT. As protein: CASSVSEGRRSGNTIYF. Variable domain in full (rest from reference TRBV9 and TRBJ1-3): DSGVTQTPKHLITATGQRVTLRCSPRSGDLSVYWYQQSLDQGLQFLIQYYNGEERAKGNILERFSAQQFPDLHSELNLSSLELGDSALYFCASSVSEGRRSGNTIYFGEGSWLTVV.

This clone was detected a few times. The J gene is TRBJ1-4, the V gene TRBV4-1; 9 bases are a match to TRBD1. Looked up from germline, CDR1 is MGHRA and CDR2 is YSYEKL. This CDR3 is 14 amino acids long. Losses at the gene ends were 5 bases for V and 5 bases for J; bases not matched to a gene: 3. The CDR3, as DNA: TGCGCCAGCAGCTGGACAGGGGTGAATGAAAAACTGTTTTTT. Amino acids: CASSWTGVNEKLFF.

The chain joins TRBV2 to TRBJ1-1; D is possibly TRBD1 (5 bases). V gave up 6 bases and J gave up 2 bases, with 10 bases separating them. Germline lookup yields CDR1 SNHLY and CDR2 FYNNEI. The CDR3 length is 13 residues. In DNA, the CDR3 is TGTGCCAGCAGCGTTACAGGAAACACTGAAGCTTTCTTT. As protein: CASSVTGNTEAFF.

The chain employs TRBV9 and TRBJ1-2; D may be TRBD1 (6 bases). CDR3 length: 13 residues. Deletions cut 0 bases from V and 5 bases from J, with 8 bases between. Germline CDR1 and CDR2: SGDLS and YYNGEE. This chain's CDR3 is CASSVGGGYGYTF. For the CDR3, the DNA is TGTGCCAGCAGCGTAGGAGGGGGATATGGCTACACCTTC. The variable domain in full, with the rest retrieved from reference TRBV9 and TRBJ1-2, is DSGVTQTPKHLITATGQRVTLRCSPRSGDLSVYWYQQSLDQGLQFLIQYYNGEERAKGNILERFSAQQFPDLHSELNLSSLELGDSALYFCASSVGGGYGYTFGSGTRLTVV.

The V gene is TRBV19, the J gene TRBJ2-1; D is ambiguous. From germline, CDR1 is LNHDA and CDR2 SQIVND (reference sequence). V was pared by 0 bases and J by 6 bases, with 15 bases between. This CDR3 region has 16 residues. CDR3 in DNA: TGTGCCAGTAGTATAGACCAAGAGCTCCCTCGCAATGAGCAGTTCTTC. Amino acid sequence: CASSIDQELPRNEQFF.

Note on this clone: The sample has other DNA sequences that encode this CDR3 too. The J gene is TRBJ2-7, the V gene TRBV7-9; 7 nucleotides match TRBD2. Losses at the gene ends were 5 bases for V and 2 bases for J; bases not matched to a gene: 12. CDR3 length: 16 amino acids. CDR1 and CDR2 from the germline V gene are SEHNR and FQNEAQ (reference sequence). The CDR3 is CASSTTRGSSPYEQYF. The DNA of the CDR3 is TGTGCCAGCAGCACCACACGCGGGAGTTCCCCCTACGAGCAGTACTTC.